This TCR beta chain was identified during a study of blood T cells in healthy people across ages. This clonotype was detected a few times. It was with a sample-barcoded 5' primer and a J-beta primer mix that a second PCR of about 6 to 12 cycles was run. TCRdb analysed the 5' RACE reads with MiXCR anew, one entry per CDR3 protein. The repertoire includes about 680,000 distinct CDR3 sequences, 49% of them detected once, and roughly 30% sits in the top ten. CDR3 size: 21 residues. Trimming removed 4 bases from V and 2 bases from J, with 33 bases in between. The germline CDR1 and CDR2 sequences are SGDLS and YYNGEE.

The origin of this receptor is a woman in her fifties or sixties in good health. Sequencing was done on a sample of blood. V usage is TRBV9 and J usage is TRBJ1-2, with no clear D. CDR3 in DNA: TGTGCCAGCAGCTCGCCTCAGAGGTCCCAGGCTCGGGTAGCACGGAACTATGGCTACACCTTC. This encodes CASSSPQRSQARVARNYGYTF.